The present entry profiles one T cell receptor beta chain with its context. Germline V gives CDR1 LGHNA, CDR2 YNFKEQ. This CDR3 is built from 13 residues. The V gene end was trimmed by 2 bases and the J gene end by 9 bases; junction bases not matched to a gene: 0. In the original processing: Nucleated cell counts were estimated from reference gene primer amplification. The assay was immunoSEQ multiplex PCR, and TCRdb's table has in-frame clones only and misses some. The V and J calls and clone size come from that table; D and trimming were worked out from the DNA. The data contain some 200,000 clones, 87% of them singletons. The sample originates from a study of blood T cell repertoires in COVID-19. Study context: COVID-19 samples collected from the United States, Italy and Spain covered acute and convalescent phases. From T cells, B-cell-depleted T cells, or PBMCs came the material, which was cDNA or gDNA.

The V and J genes are TRBV4-2 and TRBJ2-1, with 11 bases lining up with TRBD2. Sequenced input: peripheral blood. The TCR sequence derives from a man in his 60s with active or convalescent COVID-19. The chain's CDR3 is CASSQLAGGEQFF. In DNA form, the CDR3 reads TGTGCCAGCAGCCAACTAGCGGGGGGTGAGCAGTTCTTC.